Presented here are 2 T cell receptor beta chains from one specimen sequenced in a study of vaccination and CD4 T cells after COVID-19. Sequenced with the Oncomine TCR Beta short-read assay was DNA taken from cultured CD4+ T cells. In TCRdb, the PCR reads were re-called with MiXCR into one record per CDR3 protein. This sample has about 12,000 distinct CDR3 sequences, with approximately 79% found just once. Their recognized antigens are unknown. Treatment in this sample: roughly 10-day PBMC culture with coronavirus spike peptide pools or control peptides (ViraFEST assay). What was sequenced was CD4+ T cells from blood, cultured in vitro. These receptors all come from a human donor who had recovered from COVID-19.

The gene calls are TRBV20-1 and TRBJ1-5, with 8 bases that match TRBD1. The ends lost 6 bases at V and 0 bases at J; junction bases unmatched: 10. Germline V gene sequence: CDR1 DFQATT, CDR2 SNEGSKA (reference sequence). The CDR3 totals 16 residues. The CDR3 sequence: CSARPLGQGSNQPQHF. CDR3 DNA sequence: TGCAGTGCGCGCCCCCTAGGACAGGGTAGCAATCAGCCCCAGCATTTT.

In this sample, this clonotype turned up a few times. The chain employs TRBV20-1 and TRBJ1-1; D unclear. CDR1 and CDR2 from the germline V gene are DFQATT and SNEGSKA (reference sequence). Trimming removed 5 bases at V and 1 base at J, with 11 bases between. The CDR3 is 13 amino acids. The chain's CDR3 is CSADLTANTEAFF. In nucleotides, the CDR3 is TGCAGTGCTGATTTAACAGCGAACACTGAAGCTTTCTTT.